This TCR beta chain appears in the sequencing data of a study of T cell clusters in autoimmune cytopenias. The study, taken as a whole, reports: TRB repertoire shifts in secondary cytopenia and chronic lymphocytic leukemia mostly reflected lymphoma, not autoimmunity. Primary autoimmune cytopenia patients seemingly lacked the physiological T cell clusters found in healthy donors. Exclusive TRB clusters were about 2.8-fold more numerous in healthy donors than in active autoimmune hepatitis.

A remark on this clonotype: The antigen is undetermined.

Multiplex touch-down PCR amplified TRB using TRB-A and TRB-B pools in one tube. TCRdb re-called the multiplex PCR reads and gives one entry per CDR3 protein, without DNA. This repertoire includes around 7,800 distinct CDR3 sequences. The CDR3 has 19 residues. From germline, CDR1 is SGHVS and CDR2 FNYEAQ. Some 38,000 genome equivalents of blood DNA were amplified for TRB. Sequenced: peripheral blood. The gene calls are TRBV7-6 and TRBJ2-5; TCRdb indicates TRBD1, and absent DNA this call remains unverified. The receptor comes from a human donor with an autoimmune cytopenia or autoimmune hepatitis (not recorded which). The CDR3: CASSLNPGGSRQMGKTQYF.